The 30 T cell receptor beta chains listed next were all sequenced from one sample in a study of tumor-infiltrating lymphocytes in primary liver carcinoma. Unsorted bulk tissue (about 20-30 mg) underwent RNA and DNA co-extraction. Using a constant-region primer together with ProtoScript II reverse transcriptase, TCR beta cDNA was made from around 500 ng of total RNA. What produced the TCR beta libraries was three nested multiplex PCR rounds using slightly modified ARM-PCR. The first two PCR rounds used TRBV1-TRBV30 forward primers with a C-beta reverse primer, around 10 cycles each. One entry per CDR3 protein, called by TCRdb with MiXCR from the multiplex PCR reads. The sample contains 100,000 to 150,000 distinct CDR3 sequences, 64% of which appear only once. Sample: liver tumor tissue from sampling region 3. Subset indicated: tumor region T3, left-lateral pole. The origin of the receptors is a woman aged 60 to 75 with primary liver carcinoma and hepatitis B virus infection.

The chain has TRBV7-8 and TRBJ2-1; TRBD2 is a possible D gene (6 bases). Germline V gives CDR1 SGHVS, CDR2 FQNEAQ. V was pared by 1 base and J by 8 bases, with 18 bases between. The CDR3 is made up of 16 amino acids. The chain's CDR3 is CASSLELAGSRDEQFF. The CDR3 DNA sequence: TGTGCCAGCAGCTTAGAACTAGCAGGATCCCGGGATGAGCAGTTCTTC.

As to this clonotype: This may arise from a read error, as a much more abundant clone is one base away. The chain couples TRBV7-9 to TRBJ2-3, with TRBD2 matching 14 bases. Germline V gene sequence: CDR1 SEHNR, CDR2 FQNEAQ (reference sequence). The CDR3 is 15 amino acids. CDR3 sequence: CASSLTSGRADTRYF. In DNA, the CDR3 is TGTGCCAGCAGCCTGACTAGCGGGAGGGCAGATACGCGGTATTTT.

This clonotype showed up just once. One junction end does not reproduce the germline sequence, and a read error may be involved. This chain joins TRBV11-2 and TRBJ2-5; TRBD2 is a possible D gene (6 bases). The germline CDR1 and CDR2 sequences are SGHAT and FQNNGV. The CDR3 has 16 amino acids. The CDR3, as DNA: TGCGCCAGCAGCTTAGGATCGGCTAGCGCACAAGAGACCCAGCACTTC. It codes for CASSLGSASAQETQHF.

Written as DNA, the CDR3 is TGTGCCAGCATCCCCGGACTACCCACATGTACGCAGTATTTT. Amino acids: CASIPGLPTCTQYF. V is TRBV11-2 and J is TRBJ2-3; D might be TRBD2 (6 bases). V was pared by 7 bases and J by 8 bases, with 19 bases between. The CDR3 is 14 residues long. Germline assignment: CDR1 SGHAT and CDR2 FQNNGV.

The rearrangement links TRBV7-8 to TRBJ1-5; TRBD1 aligns across 11 bases. CDR3 length equals 16 residues. CDR1 and CDR2 from the germline V gene are SGHVS and FQNEAQ. V gave up 5 bases and J gave up 5 bases; unmatched junction bases: 8. The CDR3 loop reads CASSPTGTGGYQPQHF. In DNA form, the CDR3 reads TGTGCCAGCAGCCCGACCGGGACAGGGGGTTATCAGCCCCAGCATTTT. Variable domain in full (rest from reference TRBV7-8 and TRBJ1-5): GAGVSQSPRYKVAKRGQDVALRCDPISGHVSLFWYQQALGQGPEFLTYFQNEAQLDKSGLPSDRFFAERPEGSVSTLKIQRTQQEDSAVYLCASSPTGTGGYQPQHFGDGTRLSIL.

The chain is built from TRBV12-3 or TRBV12-4 and TRBJ1-3, with D perhaps matching TRBD1 (5 bases). V was trimmed by 1 base and J by 2 bases, leaving 9 bases between them. This CDR3 has 15 residues. CDR3 nucleotides: TGTGCCAGCAGTTTAGGGCAGGGTACTGGAAACACCATATATTTT. Its translation is CASSLGQGTGNTIYF.

Concerning this clonotype itself: A junction boundary mismatches the germline segment, possibly from a read error. V gene TRBV11-2 combines with J gene TRBJ2-7, with D possibly being TRBD2 (6 bases). This CDR3 spans 15 amino acids. The germline V gene has CDR1 SGHAT and CDR2 FQNNGV. The CDR3 loop is CACSRSSVGAYEQYF. In DNA, the CDR3 is TGTGCCTGCAGCAGATCTAGCGTGGGTGCCTACGAGCAATACTTC.

This clonotype was detected a few times. This may come from a read error, since a much larger clone is one base off. This rearrangement joins TRBV6-5 to TRBJ1-2; a weak D match, TRBD1 (6 bases). Germline-derived CDR1 and CDR2 are MNHEY and SVGAGI. V shed 7 bases and J shed 6 bases, with 21 bases lying between them. CDR3 length: 15 residues. The CDR3: CASTPTETGLNGYTF. As DNA, the CDR3 is TGTGCCAGCACCCCAACCGAGACAGGCCTGAATGGCTACACCTTC.

This chain connects TRBV7-9 to TRBJ2-1, with 9 bases matching TRBD1. The trim removed 5 bases at V and 5 bases at J, leaving 4 bases unmatched. CDR1 SEHNR and CDR2 FQNEAQ come from the germline V gene (reference sequence). The CDR3 is made up of 14 amino acids. The CDR3 is CASSPRQGDNEQFF. The CDR3 DNA reads as TGTGCCAGCAGCCCCCGACAGGGGGACAATGAGCAGTTCTTC.

This clonotype was seen a few times. The gene calls are TRBV7-9 and TRBJ2-3; 10 nucleotides line up with TRBD1. The germline V gene has CDR1 SEHNR and CDR2 FQNEAQ (reference sequence). Germline trimming cut 1 base from V and 1 base from J; bases unmatched to any gene: 2. CDR3 length: 16 residues. CDR3 coding DNA: TGTGCCAGCAGCTTAGTTGGGACAGGGGGCACAGATACGCAGTATTTT. Its protein is CASSLVGTGGTDTQYF.

Regarding this clonotype: A much larger clone differs by one base, so this may be a read error. The chain employs TRBV14 and TRBJ2-1; D might be TRBD2 (6 bases). The germline gives CDR1 SGHDN, CDR2 FVKESK. CDR3 length equals 17 residues. CDR3 in amino acids: CASSHWGGGTAYSEQFF. CDR3 DNA: TGTGCCAGCAGCCACTGGGGCGGCGGGACGGCCTACAGTGAGCAGTTCTTC.

The rearrangement joins TRBV6-1 to TRBJ2-5; possibly TRBD2 for D (5 bases). V was shortened by 6 bases and J by 5 bases, with 22 bases between the two germline ends. CDR3 length equals 16 residues. Germline CDR1 reads MNHNS; CDR2 reads SASEGT. CDR3 sequence: CASSPKRLAGGETQYF. The DNA for the CDR3 is TGTGCCAGCAGCCCAAAACGGCTAGCCGGAGGCGAGACCCAGTACTTC.

Turning to this clonotype: The CDR3 does not close with the conserved phenylalanine or tryptophan, likely indicating a read error. The chain carries TRBV11-2 and TRBJ1-2; no clear D. The CDR3 is 13 amino acids. Per the germline V gene, CDR1 is SGHAT and CDR2 is FQNNGV. CDR3: CASSPSQTYGYTL. CDR3 bases: TGTGCCAGCAGCCCCTCACAGACCTATGGTTACACCTTA.

About this clonotype: A much larger clone lies one base from this, so it may be a read error. The chain recombines TRBV5-1 with TRBJ1-1, with D possibly being TRBD1 (5 bases). Looked up from germline, CDR1 is SGHRS and CDR2 is YFSETQ. This CDR3 region has 12 residues. V dropped 1 base and J dropped 9 bases, with 10 bases sitting between them. The CDR3 protein is CASSLWRGQAFF. CDR3 nucleotide sequence: TGCGCCAGCAGCTTGTGGCGGGGCCAAGCTTTCTTT.

About this clonotype itself: A read error may be the cause here, since a much bigger clone is one base away. The V and J genes are TRBV12-3 or TRBV12-4 and TRBJ2-7; weak D call: TRBD2 (6 bases). The CDR3 covers 13 residues. This CDR3 is CVSALGSSYEQYF. In DNA form, the CDR3 reads TGTGTCAGCGCGCTCGGGAGCTCCTACGAGCAGTACTTC.

CDR3 region: CASSSEWGLWGATTQYF. CDR3 nucleotides: TGTGCCAGCAGCTCTGAATGGGGTCTCTGGGGGGCAACAACCCAGTACTTC. The chain is built from TRBV11-2 and TRBJ2-5, with D perhaps being TRBD1 or TRBD2 (6 bases each). The V end lost 4 bases, the J end lost 8 bases, and 26 bases lay between the germline ends. Germline CDR1 and CDR2: SGHAT and FQNNGV. There are 17 residues in the CDR3.

The V call is TRBV6-1, the J call TRBJ1-2; no definite D call. CDR3 length: 14 amino acids. CDR1 MNHNS and CDR2 SASEGT come from the germline V gene. V lost 3 bases to trimming and J lost 3 bases, with 11 bases between them. This CDR3 is CASSEGSEYYGYTF. CDR3 bases: TGTGCCAGCAGTGAGGGTTCCGAGTACTATGGCTACACCTTC.

This clonotype was picked up one time. This could be a read error, since a much larger clone is one nucleotide away. The conserved phenylalanine or tryptophan normally closing the CDR3 is absent here, so this likely arose from a read error. The V gene is TRBV10-2, the J gene TRBJ1-1; unclear D gene. Per germline, CDR1 WSHSY and CDR2 SAAADI. V was shortened by 7 bases and J by 1 base, with 4 bases between the two germline ends. This CDR3 spans 11 amino acids. CDR3 sequence: CASNGNTEAFY. DNA for the CDR3: TGCGCCAGCAACGGGAACACTGAAGCTTTCTAT.

This rearrangement joins TRBV6-5 to TRBJ2-2; tentative D call: TRBD1 (6 bases). The length of the CDR3 is 15 residues. Trimming left V 7 bases short and J 8 bases short, with 20 bases between. CDR1 and CDR2 (germline): MNHEY, SVGAGI. The CDR3 nucleotides are TGTGCCAGCAATAAAATTCCGGACAGCAGAGGGGAGCTGTTTTTT. It is translated as CASNKIPDSRGELFF.

The chain joins TRBV5-1 to TRBJ2-7, with D possibly TRBD2 on 5 matching bases. Germline V gene lookup returns CDR1 SGHRS and CDR2 YFSETQ. V lost 6 bases and J lost 1, with 14 bases in between. The CDR3 consists of 14 residues. CDR3 DNA: TGCGCCAGCAACCTACTAGTGACATCCTACGAGCAGTACTTC. It specifies CASNLLVTSYEQYF. Based on the CDR3 plus reference TRBV5-1 and TRBJ2-7, the full variable domain is KAGVTQTPRYLIKTRGQQVTLSCSPISGHRSVSWYQQTPGQGLQFLFEYFSETQRNKGNFPGRFSGRQFSNSRSEMNVSTLELGDSALYLCASNLLVTSYEQYFGPGTRLTVT.

As to this clonotype: A read error may account for a junction end that differs from germline. The chain links TRBV11-3 to TRBJ2-1; tentative D call: TRBD2 (5 bases). The CDR3 is 15 amino acids. CDR1 is SGHNT and CDR2 is YENEEA in the germline V gene. DNA of the CDR3: TGTGCCAACAGCTTAGGAACTACCGGGAAGCTCGAGCAGTTCTTC. Its translation: CANSLGTTGKLEQFF.

The chain carries TRBV5-1 and TRBJ1-4; D is unresolved. Between the trimmed V and J ends, which lost 5 bases and 0 bases, there was a span of 8 bases. This CDR3 is 14 amino acids long. CDR1 and CDR2 from the germline V gene are SGHRS and YFSETQ. The CDR3 protein is CASRWEPTNEKLFF. DNA of the CDR3: TGCGCCAGCAGGTGGGAGCCAACTAATGAAAAACTGTTTTTT.

With respect to this clonotype: A junction boundary mismatches the germline segment, possibly from a read error. The chain has TRBV5-1 and TRBJ2-1, with 11 nucleotides matching TRBD2. Germline loops: CDR1 SGHRS, CDR2 YFSETQ. The CDR3 has 15 residues. The CDR3 region has the DNA TGCGCCAGCCGTACGGTCACTAGCGGGGGCTATGAACAGTTCTTC. This translates into CASRTVTSGGYEQFF.

Points on this clonotype: Since no conserved phenylalanine or tryptophan closes the CDR3, a read error is the likely cause. The chain employs TRBV11-2 and TRBJ2-3; either TRBD1 or TRBD2 may fit D (8 bases each). Germline V gene sequence: CDR1 SGHAT, CDR2 FQNNGV. Trimming took 5 bases from V and 10 from J, leaving 16 bases between them. This CDR3 is 13 amino acids long. Here the CDR3 reads CASSRTGTRAQYC. As DNA, the CDR3 is TGTGCCAGCAGCCGGACAGGGACTAGGGCGCAGTATTGT.

As regards this clonotype: A junction boundary mismatches the germline segment, possibly from a read error. The gene calls are TRBV11-2 and TRBJ1-2, with TRBD1 as a possible D gene (5 bases). The V gene's germline CDR1 is SGHAT and CDR2 FQNNGV. The CDR3 is made up of 17 amino acids. CDR3 residues: CASSLDPIRALRCDYTF. In DNA, the CDR3 is TGTGCCAGTAGCTTAGATCCGATCAGGGCGCTGCGCTGTGACTACACCTTC.

To note about this clonotype: Given the absence of the conserved phenylalanine or tryptophan at the CDR3 end, a read error is likely. V and J are TRBV12-3 or TRBV12-4 and TRBJ2-1; 10 bases map to TRBD2. CDR3 length equals 13 residues. The CDR3: CSSSLTSGTWQFL. In DNA, the CDR3 is TGTTCCAGCAGTTTAACTAGCGGGACCTGGCAGTTCCTC.

In this sample, this clonotype turned up a few times. The V gene is TRBV7-9, the J gene TRBJ1-5; D gene unclear. This CDR3 is built from 14 residues. Germline lookup yields CDR1 SEHNR and CDR2 FQNEAQ (reference sequence). Between the trimmed V and J ends, which lost 1 base and 6 bases, there was a span of 10 bases. Here the CDR3 reads CASSLEGGIQPQHF. As DNA, the CDR3 is TGTGCCAGCAGCTTAGAGGGCGGGATTCAGCCCCAGCATTTT.

V is TRBV19 and J is TRBJ2-6; D remains ambiguous. CDR1 LNHDA and CDR2 SQIVND come from the germline V gene (reference sequence). Trimming shortened V by 3 bases and J by 0 bases, and 6 bases separated the two germline ends. The CDR3 has 15 amino acids. Written as DNA, the CDR3 is TGTGCCAGTAGTATGGGTGACTCTGGGGCCAACGTCCTGACTTTC. Translating gives CASSMGDSGANVLTF.

The rearrangement joins TRBV11-3 to TRBJ2-3; D is possibly TRBD1 (6 bases). The germline CDR1 and CDR2 sequences are SGHNT and YENEEA. The CDR3 extends over 14 amino acids. The CDR3, as DNA: TGTACCAACAGCCACCGGACAGGCACAGATACGCAGTATTTT. Translation gives CTNSHRTGTDTQYF.

The sample holds one count of this clonotype. The chain joins TRBV4-2 to TRBJ2-1; D gene unclear. CDR3 length: 15 amino acids. Germline CDR1 LGHNA, CDR2 YNFKEQ. CDR3: CVSSLSSPQYNEQFF. CDR3 sequence (DNA): TGTGTCAGTAGCCTAAGTTCCCCTCAGTACAATGAGCAGTTCTTC.